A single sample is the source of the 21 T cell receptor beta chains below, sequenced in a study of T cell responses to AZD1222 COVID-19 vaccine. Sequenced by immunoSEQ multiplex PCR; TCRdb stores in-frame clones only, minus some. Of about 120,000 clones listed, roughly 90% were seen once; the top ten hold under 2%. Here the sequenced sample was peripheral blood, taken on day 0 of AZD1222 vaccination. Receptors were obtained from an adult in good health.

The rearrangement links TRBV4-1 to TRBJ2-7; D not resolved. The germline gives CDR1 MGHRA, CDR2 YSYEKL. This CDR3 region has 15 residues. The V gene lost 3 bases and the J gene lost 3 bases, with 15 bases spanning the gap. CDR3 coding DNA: TGCGCCAGCAGCCATACTGCGGACGGAAGCTACGAGCAGTACTTC. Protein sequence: CASSHTADGSYEQYF.

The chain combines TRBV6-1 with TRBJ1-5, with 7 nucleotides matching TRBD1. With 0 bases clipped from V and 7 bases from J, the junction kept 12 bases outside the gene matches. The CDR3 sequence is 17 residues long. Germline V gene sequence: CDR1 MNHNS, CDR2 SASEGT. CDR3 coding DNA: TGTGCCAGCAGTGAAGCGCTTCGGAAGGGGGCGCGACAGCCCCAGCATTTT. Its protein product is CASSEALRKGARQPQHF.

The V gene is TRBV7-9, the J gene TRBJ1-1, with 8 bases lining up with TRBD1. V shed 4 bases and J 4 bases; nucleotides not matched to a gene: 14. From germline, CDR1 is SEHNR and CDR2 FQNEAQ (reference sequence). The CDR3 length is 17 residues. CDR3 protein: CASSSRNRGTIGTEAFF. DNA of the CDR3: TGTGCCAGCAGCTCAAGGAACAGGGGGACGATTGGCACTGAAGCTTTCTTT.

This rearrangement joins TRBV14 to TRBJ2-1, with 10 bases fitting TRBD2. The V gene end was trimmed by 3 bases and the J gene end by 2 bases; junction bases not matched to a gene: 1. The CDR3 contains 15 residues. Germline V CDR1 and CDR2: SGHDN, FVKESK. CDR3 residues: CASSHLAGAYNEQFF. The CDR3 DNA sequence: TGTGCCAGCAGCCACCTAGCGGGAGCCTACAATGAGCAGTTCTTC.

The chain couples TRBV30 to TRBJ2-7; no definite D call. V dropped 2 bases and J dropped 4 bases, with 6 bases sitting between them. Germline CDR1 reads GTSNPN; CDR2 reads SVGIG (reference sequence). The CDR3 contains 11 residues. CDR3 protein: CAWSMTYEQYF. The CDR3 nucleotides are TGTGCCTGGAGTATGACTTACGAGCAGTACTTC.

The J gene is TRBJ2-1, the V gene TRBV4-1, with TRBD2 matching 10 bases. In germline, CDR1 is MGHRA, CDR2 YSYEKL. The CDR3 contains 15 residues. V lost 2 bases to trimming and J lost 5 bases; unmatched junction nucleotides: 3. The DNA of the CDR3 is TGCGCCAGCAGCCAACGCCTAGCGGGAGACAATGAGCAGTTCTTC. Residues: CASSQRLAGDNEQFF.

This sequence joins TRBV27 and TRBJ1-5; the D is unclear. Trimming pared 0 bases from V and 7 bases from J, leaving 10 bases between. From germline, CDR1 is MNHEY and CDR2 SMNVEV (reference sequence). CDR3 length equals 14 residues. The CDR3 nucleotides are TGTGCCAGCAGTTTATCCGGCGAATTCCAGCCCCAGCATTTT. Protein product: CASSLSGEFQPQHF.

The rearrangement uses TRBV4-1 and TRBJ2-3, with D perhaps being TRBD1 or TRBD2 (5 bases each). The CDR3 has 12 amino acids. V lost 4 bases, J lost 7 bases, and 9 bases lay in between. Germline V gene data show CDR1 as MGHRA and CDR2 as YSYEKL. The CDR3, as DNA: TGCGCCAGCAGCCCGGGACCCAATACGCAGTATTTT. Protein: CASSPGPNTQYF.

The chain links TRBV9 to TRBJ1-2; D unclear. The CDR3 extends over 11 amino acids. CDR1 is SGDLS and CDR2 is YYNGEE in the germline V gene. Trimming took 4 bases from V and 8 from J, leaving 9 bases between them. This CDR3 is CASSPRSGYTF. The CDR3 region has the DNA TGTGCCAGCAGCCCAAGATCGGGCTACACCTTC.

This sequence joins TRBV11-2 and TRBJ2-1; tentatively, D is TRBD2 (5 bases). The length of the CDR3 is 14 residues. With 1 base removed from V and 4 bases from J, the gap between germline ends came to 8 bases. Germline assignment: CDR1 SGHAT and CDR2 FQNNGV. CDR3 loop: CASSLGTEYNEQFF. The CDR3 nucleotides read TGTGCCAGCAGCTTAGGGACTGAGTACAATGAGCAGTTCTTC.

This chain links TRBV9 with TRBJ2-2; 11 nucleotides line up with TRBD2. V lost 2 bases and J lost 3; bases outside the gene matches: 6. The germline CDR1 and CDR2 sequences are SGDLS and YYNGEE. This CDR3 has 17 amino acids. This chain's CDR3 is CASSVSLAGGDTGELFF. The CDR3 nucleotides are TGTGCCAGCAGCGTTTCCCTAGCGGGAGGCGACACCGGGGAGCTGTTTTTT.

The CDR3 is CASSESGRQPQHF. The CDR3 DNA sequence: TGCGCCAGCAGTGAGTCGGGCCGGCAGCCCCAGCATTTT. This rearrangement joins TRBV10-1 to TRBJ1-5; no clear D. Germline V gives CDR1 WNHNN, CDR2 SYGVQD (reference sequence). V dropped 0 bases and J dropped 7 bases, with 7 bases sitting between them. The CDR3 contains 13 residues.

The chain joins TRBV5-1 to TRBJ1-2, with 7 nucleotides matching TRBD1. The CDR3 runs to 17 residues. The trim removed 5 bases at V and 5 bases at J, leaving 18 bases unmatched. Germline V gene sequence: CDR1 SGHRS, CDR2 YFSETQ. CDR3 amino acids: CASRRSHPGQPYYGYTF. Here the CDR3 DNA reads TGCGCCAGCAGGAGGTCCCATCCGGGACAGCCGTATTATGGCTACACCTTC.

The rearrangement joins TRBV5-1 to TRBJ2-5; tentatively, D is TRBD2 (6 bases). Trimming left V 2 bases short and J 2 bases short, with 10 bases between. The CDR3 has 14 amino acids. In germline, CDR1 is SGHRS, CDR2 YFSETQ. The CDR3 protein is CASSLGTRQETQYF. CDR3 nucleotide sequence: TGCGCCAGCAGCTTAGGGACTCGACAAGAGACCCAGTACTTC.

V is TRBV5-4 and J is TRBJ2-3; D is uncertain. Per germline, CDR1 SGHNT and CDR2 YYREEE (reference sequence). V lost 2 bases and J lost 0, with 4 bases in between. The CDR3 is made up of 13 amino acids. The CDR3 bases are TGTGCCAGCAGCTTCTCGAGCACAGATACGCAGTATTTT. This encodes CASSFSSTDTQYF.

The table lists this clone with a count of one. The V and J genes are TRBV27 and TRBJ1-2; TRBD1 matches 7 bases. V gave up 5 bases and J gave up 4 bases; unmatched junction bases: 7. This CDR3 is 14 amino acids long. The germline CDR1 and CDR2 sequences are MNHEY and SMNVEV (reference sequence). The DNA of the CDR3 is TGTGCCAGCAGTCCTACAGGGGCTGGCTATGGCTACACCTTC. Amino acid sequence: CASSPTGAGYGYTF.

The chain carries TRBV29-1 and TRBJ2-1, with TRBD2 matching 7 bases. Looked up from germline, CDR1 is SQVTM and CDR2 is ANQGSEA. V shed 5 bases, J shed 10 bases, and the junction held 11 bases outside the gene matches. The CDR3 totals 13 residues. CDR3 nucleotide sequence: TGCAGCGTTCCAGGACTAGTGGGGGGAGAGCAGTTCTTC. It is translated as CSVPGLVGGEQFF.

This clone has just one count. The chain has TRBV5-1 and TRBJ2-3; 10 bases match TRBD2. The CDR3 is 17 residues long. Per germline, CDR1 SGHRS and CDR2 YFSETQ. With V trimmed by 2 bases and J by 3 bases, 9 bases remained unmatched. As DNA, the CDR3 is TGCGCCAGCAGCTTACTAGGGAGCGGGAGGGCAACAGATACGCAGTATTTT. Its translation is CASSLLGSGRATDTQYF.

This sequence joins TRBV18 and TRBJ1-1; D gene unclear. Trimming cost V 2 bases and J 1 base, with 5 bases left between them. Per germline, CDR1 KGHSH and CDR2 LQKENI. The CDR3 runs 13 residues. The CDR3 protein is CASSPNKNTEAFF. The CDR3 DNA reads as TGTGCCAGCTCACCAAACAAGAACACTGAAGCTTTCTTT.

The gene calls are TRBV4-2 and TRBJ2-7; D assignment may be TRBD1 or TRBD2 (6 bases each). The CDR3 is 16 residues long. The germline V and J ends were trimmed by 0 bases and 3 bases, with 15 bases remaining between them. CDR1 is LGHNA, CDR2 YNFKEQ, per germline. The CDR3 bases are TGTGCCAGCAGCCAAGATCTCGTCGGAGGGGGCTACGAGCAGTACTTC. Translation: CASSQDLVGGGYEQYF.

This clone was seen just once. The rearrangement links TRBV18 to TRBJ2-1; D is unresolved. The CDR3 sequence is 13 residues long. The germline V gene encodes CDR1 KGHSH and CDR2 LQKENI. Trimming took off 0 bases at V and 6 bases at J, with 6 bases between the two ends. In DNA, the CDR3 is TGTGCCAGCTCACCACCGGCTCTCAATGAGCAGTTCTTC. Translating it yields CASSPPALNEQFF.